This T cell receptor beta chain came from a study of CD8 T cells in ankylosing spondylitis. Study-wide results and limits: Clones linked to disease were reported to show significant enrichment in matched ankylosing spondylitis synovial fluid. Clones linked to disease, bearing a CD8+ phenotype, were relatively rare in peripheral blood. Seven to nine highly homologous variants formed a TCR beta motif that appeared characteristic of ankylosing spondylitis blood.

Quantitative barcoded 5'-RACE was used to prepare TCR beta libraries. TCRdb re-called the 5' RACE reads with MiXCR, one entry per CDR3 protein. Here the sample spans just under 550,000 distinct CDR3 sequences, roughly 13% being singletons. Details on this clonotype: Its antigen is unknown.

Trimming removed 0 bases from V and 4 bases from J, with 14 bases in between. This CDR3 is 16 amino acids long. Germline CDR1 ENHRY, CDR2 SYGVKD. The TCR sequence derives from a male donor with ankylosing spondylitis. The chain has TRBV10-3 and TRBJ2-3; maybe TRBD1 (5 bases). The specimen sequenced was blood, either unsorted or a sorted T cell fraction (not recorded which). The CDR3 DNA follows: TGTGCCATCAGTGAGTCGGGCAGGGCTACGCCAGATACGCAGTATTTT. Translated: CAISESGRATPDTQYF.